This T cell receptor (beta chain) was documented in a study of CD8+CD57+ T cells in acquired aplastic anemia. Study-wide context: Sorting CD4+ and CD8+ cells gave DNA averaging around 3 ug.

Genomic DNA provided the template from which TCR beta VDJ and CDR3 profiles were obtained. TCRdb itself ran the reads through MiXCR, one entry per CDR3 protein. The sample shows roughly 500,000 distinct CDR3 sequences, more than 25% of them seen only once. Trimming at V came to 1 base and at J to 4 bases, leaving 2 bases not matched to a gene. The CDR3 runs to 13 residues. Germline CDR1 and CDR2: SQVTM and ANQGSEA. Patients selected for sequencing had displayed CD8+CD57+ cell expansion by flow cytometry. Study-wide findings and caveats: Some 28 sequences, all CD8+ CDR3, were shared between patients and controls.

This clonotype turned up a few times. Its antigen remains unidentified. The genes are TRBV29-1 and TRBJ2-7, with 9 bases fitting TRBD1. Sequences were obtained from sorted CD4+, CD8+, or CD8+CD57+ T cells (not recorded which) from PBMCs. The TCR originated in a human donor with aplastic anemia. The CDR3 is CSVEVGQGYEQYF. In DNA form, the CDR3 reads TGCAGCGTTGAAGTAGGACAGGGGTACGAGCAGTACTTC.